These 25 T cell receptor beta chains originate from one sample sequenced in a study of type 1 and type 2 diabetes patients listed by TCRdb under 2016. Sequenced on an Illumina MiSeq. Genomic DNA from sorted T cell subsets was used as template for TCRbeta CDR3 amplification. The TCRbeta CDR3 region was amplified by multiplex PCR with 30 forward and 13 reverse primers. The public reads were reanalyzed by TCRdb: fastp trimming at Q25, MiXCR alignment, in-frame beta chains only. Each CDR3 protein appears once, grouped with its most common genes and DNA. This sample holds under 300,000 distinct CDR3 sequences; roughly 50% were observed only once. Jointly, the top ten make up 12% to 15% of the sample. The sequenced sample was peripheral blood mononuclear cells (PBMCs). The receptors stem from a man aged 18 to 29 with type 2 diabetes.

This clonotype was observed a handful of times. The chain has TRBV7-2 and TRBJ2-3; possibly TRBD2 for D (6 bases). The length of the CDR3 is 16 residues. Per germline, CDR1 SGHTA and CDR2 FQGNSA. Trimming stripped 0 bases from V and 2 bases from J, with 12 bases between. The CDR3 spells CASSLADLAPTDTQYF. In DNA form, the CDR3 reads TGTGCCAGCAGCTTAGCCGATCTAGCGCCCACAGATACGCAGTATTTT. The full variable domain, its missing parts supplied by reference TRBV7-2 and TRBJ2-3, is GAGVSQSPSNKVTEKGKDVELRCDPISGHTALYWYRQSLGQGLEFLIYFQGNSAPDKSGLPSDRFSAERTGGSVSTLTIQRTQQEDSAVYLCASSLADLAPTDTQYFGPGTRLTVL.

This clonotype has a single count. CDR3 DNA sequence: TGCGCCAGCAGCCTAGGACTAGCGGGGGAGGTCGAGCAGTACTTC. Translated: CASSLGLAGEVEQYF. The chain combines TRBV10-2 with TRBJ2-5; 13 bases match TRBD2. The J call is doubtful: the DNA matches TRBJ2-7 better. The germline V gene encodes CDR1 WSHSY and CDR2 SAAADI. The CDR3 runs 15 residues.

The chain is built from TRBV6-4 and TRBJ1-2; no firm D call. CDR1 is MRHNA, CDR2 SNTAGT, per germline. Between the trimmed V and J ends, which lost 6 bases and 3 bases, there was a span of 8 bases. The CDR3 runs 12 residues. For the CDR3, the DNA is TGTGCCAGCAGGGGCGGCGACTATGGCTACACCTTC. It specifies CASRGGDYGYTF.

The chain employs TRBV4-2 and TRBJ2-7; 8 nucleotides line up with TRBD2. Per the germline V gene, CDR1 is LGHNA and CDR2 is YNFKEQ. The J segment lost 1 base and the V segment lost 2 bases, leaving 10 bases of the junction unmatched. The CDR3 is made up of 17 amino acids. The CDR3 spells CASSQRGQREFSYEQYF. CDR3 DNA sequence: TGTGCCAGCAGCCAACGGGGGCAGCGGGAGTTTTCCTACGAGCAGTACTTC.

This clonotype was seen a single time. The chain joins TRBV25-1 to TRBJ2-1, with D perhaps matching TRBD2 (6 bases). Germline V gene sequence: CDR1 MGHDK, CDR2 SYGVNS. There are 16 residues in the CDR3. V was pared by 1 base and J by 3 bases, with 13 bases between. The CDR3 region is CASSESRGMGYNEQFF. CDR3 DNA sequence: TGTGCCAGCAGTGAATCCCGCGGGATGGGCTACAATGAGCAGTTCTTC.

The sample holds a few counts of this clonotype. The J gene is TRBJ1-1, the V gene TRBV27; D is perhaps TRBD1 (5 bases). The V end was cut by 6 bases, the J end by 0 bases, with 14 bases between. CDR1 is MNHEY, CDR2 SMNVEV, per germline (reference sequence). The CDR3 spans 15 residues. CDR3 DNA: TGTGCCAGCAGCCTTACGGGGCTCATGAACACTGAAGCTTTCTTT. This encodes CASSLTGLMNTEAFF.

This clonotype was recorded only once. The genes are TRBV7-2 and TRBJ1-2; D is undetermined. The CDR3 consists of 14 residues. The ends were cut back, 1 base at V and 3 bases at J, with 9 bases in the middle. The germline V gene has CDR1 SGHTA and CDR2 FQGNSA. CDR3 in DNA: TGTGCCAGCAGCTTAGGACCGACCGACTATGGCTACACCTTC. Protein sequence: CASSLGPTDYGYTF.

Comments on this clonotype: A much larger clone differs from this one at a single base, so this may be a read error. The gene calls are TRBV25-1 and TRBJ2-5, with D perhaps matching TRBD1 or TRBD2 (5 bases each). The CDR3 has 16 residues. Germline V lookup: CDR1 MGHDK, CDR2 SYGVNS. The V end lost 6 bases, the J end lost 5 bases, and 22 bases lay between the germline ends. This chain's CDR3 is CASSPISGPDTETQYF. Written as DNA, the CDR3 is TGTGCCAGCAGCCCAATCTCGGGGCCTGACACCGAGACCCAGTACTTC.

This clonotype came up a few times. This sequence joins TRBV7-8 and TRBJ2-3; no reliable D call. The germline V gene encodes CDR1 SGHVS and CDR2 FQNEAQ. The CDR3 extends over 13 amino acids. Trimming cost V 2 bases and J 5 bases, with 8 bases left between them. CDR3 nucleotides: TGTGCCAGCAGCTTATATATTGGAGATACGCAGTATTTT. Residues: CASSLYIGDTQYF. The whole variable domain, filled in from reference TRBV7-8 and TRBJ2-3, reads GAGVSQSPRYKVAKRGQDVALRCDPISGHVSLFWYQQALGQGPEFLTYFQNEAQLDKSGLPSDRFFAERPEGSVSTLKIQRTQQEDSAVYLCASSLYIGDTQYFGPGTRLTVL.

The chain joins TRBV2 to TRBJ2-1, with a weak D call TRBD1 (8 bases). Trimming pared 8 bases from V and 4 bases from J, leaving 15 bases between. This CDR3 is 14 amino acids long. Germline CDR1 and CDR2: SNHLY and FYNNEI. In nucleotides, the CDR3 is TGTGCCAGCGCTGACAGGGGAGGGTACAATGAGCAGTTCTTC. It codes for CASADRGGYNEQFF.

In its sample, this clonotype was seen a few times. The chain employs TRBV6-4 and TRBJ2-5; D possibly corresponds to TRBD1 (6 bases). The CDR3 length is 15 residues. Between the trimmed V and J ends, which lost 6 bases and 5 bases, there was a span of 19 bases. CDR1 and CDR2 from the germline V gene are MRHNA and SNTAGT. CDR3 nucleotide sequence: TGTGCCAGCAGCCCTAGACAGGCGTCTCGGGAGACCCAGTACTTC. It codes for CASSPRQASRETQYF.

The V call is TRBV19, the J call TRBJ1-1; 7 nucleotides agree with TRBD1. The CDR3 extends over 16 amino acids. Trimming at V came to 5 bases and at J to 4 bases, leaving 13 bases not matched to a gene. Germline loops: CDR1 LNHDA, CDR2 SQIVND (reference sequence). For the CDR3, the DNA is TGTGCCAGTAGTCCTGCCCGACAGGGATTCATCACTGAAGCTTTCTTT. Its translation: CASSPARQGFITEAFF.

The V call is TRBV5-1, the J call TRBJ2-1; no reliable D call. Germline loops: CDR1 SGHRS, CDR2 YFSETQ. The germline V and J ends were trimmed by 0 bases and 4 bases, with 8 bases remaining between them. The CDR3 consists of 14 residues. The CDR3 reads CASSLGWEYNEQFF. The CDR3 nucleotides are TGCGCCAGCAGCTTGGGTTGGGAATACAATGAGCAGTTCTTC.

This clonotype was counted a few times. The chain uses TRBV19 and TRBJ2-3, with no clear D. The CDR3 loop spans 16 amino acids. Germline CDR1 and CDR2: LNHDA and SQIVND (reference sequence). The V gene lost 5 bases and the J gene lost 6 bases, with 21 bases spanning the gap. CDR3 in amino acids: CASSFGRPGFGDTQYF. DNA of the CDR3: TGTGCCAGTAGTTTCGGTAGGCCGGGTTTCGGGGATACGCAGTATTTT. Variable domain in full (rest from reference TRBV19 and TRBJ2-3): DGGITQSPKYLFRKEGQNVTLSCEQNLNHDAMYWYRQDPGQGLRLIYYSQIVNDFQKGDIAEGYSVSREKKESFPLTVTSAQKNPTAFYLCASSFGRPGFGDTQYFGPGTRLTVL.

This clonotype has just one count. CDR3 protein: CSARSGTGSGNTIYF. In nucleotides, the CDR3 is TGCAGTGCTAGATCCGGGACAGGGTCTGGAAACACCATATATTTT. This sequence joins TRBV20-1 and TRBJ1-3; TRBD1 matches at 9 bases. Germline values: CDR1 DFQATT, CDR2 SNEGSKA (reference sequence). V trimming: 2 bases; J trimming: 1 base; junction bases outside the gene matches: 3. This CDR3 contains 15 residues.

This chain joins TRBV4-3 and TRBJ2-5; TRBD2 matches at 7 bases. This CDR3 is 18 amino acids long. CDR1 is LGHNA and CDR2 is YSLEER in the germline V gene. The trim removed 0 bases at V and 1 base at J, leaving 11 bases unmatched. The CDR3 protein is CASSQDYRASGFQETQYF. Written as DNA, the CDR3 is TGCGCCAGCAGCCAAGATTATCGGGCTAGCGGTTTCCAAGAGACCCAGTACTTC.

In this sample, this clonotype turned up a few times. CDR3 sequence (DNA): TGTGCCAGCAGCTTAGCGGGAGTCACAGATACGCAGTATTTT. Encoded protein: CASSLAGVTDTQYF. V is TRBV7-2 and J is TRBJ2-3; a weak D match, TRBD2 (5 bases). Germline CDR1 SGHTA, CDR2 FQGNSA. This CDR3 contains 14 residues. Trimming removed 0 bases from V and 2 bases from J, with 6 bases in between.

This clonotype was detected only a few times. The chain links TRBV28 to TRBJ2-7; TRBD1 matches 7 bases. CDR3 size: 14 residues. The trim removed 1 base at V and 2 bases at J, leaving 2 bases unmatched. Germline CDR1 and CDR2: MDHEN and SYDVKM. CDR3 in DNA: TGTGCCAGCAGTTTATTACAGGGGACCTACGAGCAGTACTTC. The encoded protein is CASSLLQGTYEQYF.

This clonotype has just a few counts. The chain joins TRBV19 to TRBJ2-3, with D possibly matching TRBD2 (6 bases). CDR1 and CDR2 (germline): LNHDA, SQIVND (reference sequence). The CDR3 contains 14 residues. V was trimmed by 1 base and J by 2 bases, leaving 7 bases between them. This CDR3 reads CASSIAGDTDTQYF. Written as DNA, the CDR3 is TGTGCCAGTAGTATAGCGGGAGACACAGATACGCAGTATTTT. The complete variable domain, with remaining parts taken from reference TRBV19 and TRBJ2-3, reads DGGITQSPKYLFRKEGQNVTLSCEQNLNHDAMYWYRQDPGQGLRLIYYSQIVNDFQKGDIAEGYSVSREKKESFPLTVTSAQKNPTAFYLCASSIAGDTDTQYFGPGTRLTVL.

There are a few counts of this clonotype. The V and J genes are TRBV19 and TRBJ1-2; D is uncertain. The CDR3 runs 14 residues. The germline V and J ends were trimmed by 3 bases and 7 bases, with 15 bases remaining between them. Per the germline V gene, CDR1 is LNHDA and CDR2 is SQIVND (reference sequence). The CDR3 bases are TGTGCCAGTAGTATTGAGAGGTTTCCTGGTGGCTACACCTTC. Translated: CASSIERFPGGYTF.

This clonotype came up a few times. The chain links TRBV5-1 to TRBJ2-1; tentative D call: TRBD1 (5 bases). The ends were cut back, 4 bases at V and 6 bases at J, with 11 bases in the middle. The CDR3 consists of 13 residues. Germline V gene sequence: CDR1 SGHRS, CDR2 YFSETQ. The CDR3 DNA reads TGCGCCAGCAGCATAACCCAGGGCAATGAGCAGTTCTTC. Amino acid sequence: CASSITQGNEQFF. Looking up the rest from reference TRBV5-1 and TRBJ2-1 gives the full variable domain: KAGVTQTPRYLIKTRGQQVTLSCSPISGHRSVSWYQQTPGQGLQFLFEYFSETQRNKGNFPGRFSGRQFSNSRSEMNVSTLELGDSALYLCASSITQGNEQFFGPGTRLTVL.

The chain is built from TRBV19 and TRBJ2-5; D unclear. Trimming shortened V by 1 base and J by 1 base, and 10 bases separated the two germline ends. CDR3 length equals 15 residues. Germline loops: CDR1 LNHDA, CDR2 SQIVND (reference sequence). CDR3 sequence reads: CASSIGTVGQETQYF. The CDR3 nucleotides are TGTGCCAGTAGTATAGGGACGGTGGGCCAAGAGACCCAGTACTTC.

This rearrangement joins TRBV2 to TRBJ1-2; D is possibly TRBD1 (5 bases). The germline CDR1 and CDR2 sequences are SNHLY and FYNNEI. CDR3 length: 14 amino acids. Trimming took 3 bases from V and 2 from J, leaving 10 bases between them. The CDR3 bases are TGTGCCAGCAGTGACCGACAGTCAAACTATGGCTACACCTTC. Residues: CASSDRQSNYGYTF. Full variable domain (missing parts from reference TRBV2 and TRBJ1-2): EPEVTQTPSHQVTQMGQEVILRCVPISNHLYFYWYRQILGQKVEFLVSFYNNEISEKSEIFDDQFSVERPDGSNFTLKIRSTKLEDSAMYFCASSDRQSNYGYTFGSGTRLTVV.

This clonotype has a handful of counts. V gene TRBV30 combines with J gene TRBJ1-1; possibly TRBD1 for D (6 bases). This CDR3 region has 15 residues. From germline, CDR1 is GTSNPN and CDR2 SVGIG (reference sequence). Between the trimmed V and J ends, which lost 5 bases and 0 bases, there was a span of 16 bases. This CDR3 is CAWRLPPGVNTEAFF. CDR3 in DNA: TGTGCCTGGCGATTACCCCCAGGGGTGAACACTGAAGCTTTCTTT.

The DNA for the CDR3 is TGCGCCAGCAGCTTGGACATCTACGAGCAGTACTTC. It encodes CASSLDIYEQYF. The V call is TRBV5-1, the J call TRBJ2-7; unclear D gene. CDR1 is SGHRS and CDR2 is YFSETQ in the germline V gene. V was clipped by 0 bases and J by 3 bases, with 4 bases between them. This CDR3 is 12 amino acids long.